This T cell receptor beta chain was identified in a study of blood T cell repertoires in COVID-19. Study as a whole: Both acute and convalescent COVID-19 samples were obtained from the United States, Italy and Spain.

Researchers sorted participants into cohorts using their self-reported clinical history. Data came from immunoSEQ multiplex PCR; TCRdb stores just in-frame clones and leaves some out. Of about 270,000 clones listed, 70% to 90% are singletons. The V and J ends lost 1 base and 8 bases respectively, with 7 bases between them. The CDR3 consists of 13 residues. Germline V lookup: CDR1 SGHTS, CDR2 YDEGEE. Sequenced material: PBMCs or T cells enriched from blood (not recorded which). This TCR came from a woman aged 55-70 years in a cohort exposed to, infected with or recovered from COVID-19 (not recorded which). The rearrangement links TRBV5-8 to TRBJ1-6; perhaps TRBD1 as D (5 bases). This CDR3 reads CASSLFRDSPLHF. CDR3 in DNA: TGTGCCAGCAGCTTGTTCAGGGATTCACCCCTCCACTTT.